This T cell receptor beta chain was captured by sequencing in a study of spatial heterogeneity in lung cancer. In the study overall: Detection of beta-chain sequences consistently exceeded that of alpha-chain sequences. As counted in raw reads, each unique TCR and UMI combination appeared more than ten times on average.

Using its own MiXCR run on the 5' RACE reads, TCRdb lists one record per CDR3 protein. The table has around 60,000 distinct CDR3 sequences, about 8% seen once. CDR1 and CDR2 from the germline V gene are MGHRA and YSYEKL. Trimming pared 0 bases from V and 6 bases from J, leaving 12 bases between. CDR3 length: 15 residues. Notes on the study in general: Blood contained ubiquitous expanded tumor TCRs more at resection than at follow-up.

The time point is: sample taken at primary tumor resection. No cells were sorted before sequencing. The whole RNA sequenced was extracted from tumor, nontumor lung or frozen PBMC. This clonotype has a count of ten or more. What it binds is unknown. This TCR came from a female donor with early-stage non-small cell lung cancer. The chain has TRBV4-1 and TRBJ1-5; D remains ambiguous. The source material was PBMCs, sampled at surgery. Written as DNA, the CDR3 is TGCGCCAGCAGCCAAGAATTAGGTTTCGGTCAGCCCCAGCATTTT. This sequence encodes CASSQELGFGQPQHF.